Listed below are T cell receptor beta chains from one sample, sequenced in a study of T cells in narcolepsy. Method: immunoSEQ multiplex PCR; TCRdb's copy keeps in-frame clones and lacks some. The data hold fewer than 25,000 clones, with roughly 85% observed a single time. The material sequenced was memory (CD45RA-) CD4+ T cells from blood. Every receptor here comes from a human donor in good health. CDR3s include the opening cysteine and the closing phenylalanine or tryptophan. D genes are given only for firm matches. Rows give clone size only sometimes, using once, few, many, or a class for an expanded clone.

size	V	D	J	DNA	CDR3
-	TRBV6-5	-	TRBJ2-3	TGTGCCAGCAGCCAAGAGAAGGTGGGGGATACGCAGTATTTT	CASSQEKVGDTQYF
-	TRBV6-5	-	TRBJ1-1	TGTGCCAGCACCCCCGGGACACTAACGAACACTGAAGCTTTCTTT	CASTPGTLTNTEAFF
-	TRBV7-2	-	TRBJ1-2	TGTGCCAGCAGCGTAAGGCTGGCCGAGAGGAATGGCTACACCTTC	CASSVRLAERNGYTF
-	TRBV4-3	TRBD2	TRBJ2-1	TGCGCCAGCAGCCAAGATTGGCTAGCGGGAGAGGATGAGCAGTTCTTC	CASSQDWLAGEDEQFF
-	TRBV7-9	-	TRBJ1-1	TGTGCCAGCAGCTTAGCCACGGCTGAAGCTTTCTTT	CASSLATAEAFF
-	TRBV28	TRBD1	TRBJ1-3	TGTGCCAGCAGTTTATGGAGTTCCTTCCTCCGGGACAGGGTCTCTGGAAACACCATATATTTT	CASSLWSSFLRDRVSGNTIYF
-	TRBV28	-	TRBJ1-4	TGTGCCAGCAGTTTTGGTGATGAAAAACTGTTTTTT	CASSFGDEKLFF
-	TRBV7-9	-	TRBJ2-2	TGTGCCAGCAGCTCCGGCCCGTTCCAAGAAACCGGGGAGCTGTTTTTT	CASSSGPFQETGELFF
-	TRBV4-1	TRBD1	TRBJ2-1	TGCGCCAGCAGCGGCGCCCCCCGGGACAGGAGCTACAATGAGCAGTTCTTC	CASSGAPRDRSYNEQFF
-	TRBV5-6	-	TRBJ2-7	TGTGCCAGCAGCTTGGAACCGGGGGTGAGCTACGAGCAGTACTTC	CASSLEPGVSYEQYF
-	TRBV15	TRBD2	TRBJ2-1	TGTGCCACCAGCAGTTCCCAGGGGCGGGAGGGTAAGTTCTTC	CATSSSQGREGKFF
few	TRBV7-2	-	TRBJ1-1	TGTGCCAGCAGCTTAGTTGGGGGCCCTAACACTGAAGCTTTCTTT	CASSLVGGPNTEAFF
-	TRBV27	TRBD1	TRBJ1-1	TGTGCCAGCAGTTTATCCGGGACAGGGGTGGGCACTGAAGCTTTCTTT	CASSLSGTGVGTEAFF
once	TRBV7-2	-	TRBJ2-7	TGTGCCAGCAGCTTGAGGACCCGGGAGCAGTACTTC	CASSLRTREQYF
-	TRBV7-2	-	TRBJ1-3	TGTGCCAGCAGCTTAGATACAGCTCGAAACACCATATATTTT	CASSLDTARNTIYF
-	TRBV7-2	TRBD1	TRBJ2-1	TGTGCCAGCAGCTTTAATGACAGGGGTGAAGGGTTCTTC	CASSFNDRGEGFF
once	TRBV9	TRBD2	TRBJ2-3	TGTGCCAGCAGCGTAGGTCCTGGGACTAGCGGGAGTAGAGATACGCAGTATTTT	CASSVGPGTSGSRDTQYF
-	TRBV6-5	-	TRBJ1-2	TGTGCCAGCAGTGAAACGAGGGACTATGGCTACACCTTC	CASSETRDYGYTF
-	TRBV7-2	-	TRBJ2-5	TGTGCCAGCAGCCCCTGGGGCGTGGGGGAGACCCAGTACTTC	CASSPWGVGETQYF
-	TRBV11-2	TRBD2	TRBJ2-7	TGTGCCAGCAGCTTAGTGGCGGGAGGGCCCTACGAGCAGTACTTC	CASSLVAGGPYEQYF
-	TRBV7-9	-	TRBJ2-2	TGTGCCAGCAGCTTAGGGACAGTCACCGGGGAGCTGTTTTTT	CASSLGTVTGELFF
-	TRBV2	-	TRBJ2-3	TGTGCCAGCAGGAGGACAGATACGCAGTATTTT	CASRRTDTQYF
few	TRBV7-2	TRBD2	TRBJ2-1	TGTGCCAGCAGCGGTAGCGCCTCAGCGGGAGTTTACAATGAGCAGTTCTTC	CASSGSASAGVYNEQFF
-	TRBV27	TRBD1	TRBJ2-7	TGTGCCAGCAGTCCCCGGGGACAGGGGGCTTATGCCTACGAGCAGTACTTC	CASSPRGQGAYAYEQYF
-	TRBV7-8	TRBD1	TRBJ1-5	TGTGCCAGCAGCTTATGGGCCCGACAGGGGGCGCGCCTTAATCAGCCCCAGCATTTT	CASSLWARQGARLNQPQHF
-	TRBV12-5	TRBD2	TRBJ2-6	TGTGCTAGTGGTTTGGGGGAGGGGTCTGGGGCCAACGTCCTGACTTTC	CASGLGEGSGANVLTF
-	TRBV27	-	TRBJ1-1	TGTGCCAGCTTTTCTATGTCCTCGGGGAACACTGAAGCTTTCTTT	CASFSMSSGNTEAFF
-	TRBV19	-	TRBJ1-3	TGTGCCAGTATCCCCGGGACGGCAGGAAACACCATATATTTT	CASIPGTAGNTIYF
-	TRBV18	-	TRBJ1-5	TGTGCCAGCTCACCTCGGACGGGAAATAATCAGCCCCAGCATTTT	CASSPRTGNNQPQHF
-	TRBV7-2	-	TRBJ2-3	TGTGCCAGCAGCTCATATACAGATACGCAGTATTTT	CASSSYTDTQYF
-	TRBV25-1	TRBD1	TRBJ2-7	TGTGCCAGCAGTGGGGACAGGGGATGGGAGCAGTACTTC	CASSGDRGWEQYF
-	TRBV6-5	-	TRBJ1-1	TGTGCCAGCAAGAACACTGAAGCTTTCTTT	CASKNTEAFF
-	TRBV5-6	-	TRBJ2-5	TGTGCCAGCAGCCCGGGGGCTAGTGGTTGGCAAGAGACCCAGTACTTC	CASSPGASGWQETQYF
-	TRBV5-5	-	TRBJ2-5	TGTGCCAGCAGGGGGGACTTCCGGGAAGAGACCCAGTACTTC	CASRGDFREETQYF
-	TRBV18	-	TRBJ2-3	TGTGCCAGCTCACCACGACAGGGAGGTGCAGATACGCAGTATTTT	CASSPRQGGADTQYF
-	TRBV19	-	TRBJ2-7	TGTGCCAGTAGTATTCGGCGGGCCCAAAAGGACAGAGGAAGTTTCCACGAGCAGTACTTC	CASSIRRAQKDRGSFHEQYF
-	TRBV2	TRBD2	TRBJ2-7	TGTGCCAGCAGTGAAGCGCCCGGACTAGCGGGGGCCTACGAGCAGTACTTC	CASSEAPGLAGAYEQYF